This is a list of T cell receptor beta chains from one sample in a study of blood T cell repertoires in COVID-19. This table comes from immunoSEQ multiplex PCR, and its TCRdb copy is limited to in-frame clones, with some not included. The table shows a few hundred thousand clones, with 84% occurring only once. The source material was peripheral blood. Source of these receptors: a human donor in a cohort sampled during active COVID-19. The CDR3 runs from the conserved cysteine through the conserved F or W. The D gene is left open where the match is weak. For some rows the clone size is stated as once, few or many, or as a class when expanded; others skip it.

CDR3nt,CDR3aa,v_gene,abundance,d_gene,j_gene
TGTGCCAGTAGTAGACCGGGGGGAAATCAGCCCCAGCATTTT,CASSRPGGNQPQHF,TRBV19,.,.,TRBJ1-5
TGCGCCAGCAGCTTGGCGGCTAGCGCTAGTTCCTACGAGCAGTACTTC,CASSLAASASSYEQYF,TRBV5-1,.,.,TRBJ2-7
TGTGCCAGCCTTCGGGACACCTATAGCAATCAGCCCCAGCATTTT,CASLRDTYSNQPQHF,TRBV6-5,.,.,TRBJ1-5
TGTGCCAGCAGCCTGGGACCGAGACAGGAACAAGAGACCCAGTACTTC,CASSLGPRQEQETQYF,TRBV5-4,.,.,TRBJ2-5
TGTGCCAGCAGTTTAACAGGGGGTCTGAATCAGCCCCAGCATTTT,CASSLTGGLNQPQHF,TRBV28,.,TRBD1,TRBJ1-5
TGTGCCAGCAGCATTGTCCCGGCCGGGGAGCTGTTTTTT,CASSIVPAGELFF,TRBV7-9,few,.,TRBJ2-2
TGTGCCAGCAGCGTAGCCCCGGGACAGGGGGATGAAAAACTGTTTTTT,CASSVAPGQGDEKLFF,TRBV9,.,TRBD1,TRBJ1-4
TGTGCCAGCAGTTTAGCGGGCGCCTCCTACGAGCAGTACTTC,CASSLAGASYEQYF,TRBV27,.,.,TRBJ2-7
TGCGCCAGCAGCCAATTGACCAGGACCTACGAGCAGTACTTC,CASSQLTRTYEQYF,TRBV4-1,.,.,TRBJ2-7
TGCGCCAGCAGCGGGGGATCTAGCGGGAGGGCACAGACCCAGTACTTC,CASSGGSSGRAQTQYF,TRBV5-1,once,TRBD2,TRBJ2-5
TGCAGCGTTGAAAGTACAGATCAGCCCCAGCATTTT,CSVESTDQPQHF,TRBV29-1,.,.,TRBJ1-5
TGTGCCAGCAGCTCTACTAGCGGGAGGGACACCGGGGAGCTGTTTTTT,CASSSTSGRDTGELFF,TRBV5-6,.,TRBD2,TRBJ2-2
TGTGCCAGCAGCTTAGACAGGTCCTATGGCTACACCTTC,CASSLDRSYGYTF,TRBV7-2,.,.,TRBJ1-2
TGTGCCAGCAGCCAACAAATGAATGAAAAACTGTTTTTT,CASSQQMNEKLFF,TRBV3-1/TRBV3-2,once,.,TRBJ1-4
TGTGCCACCAGTGATTTGCCCGACAGCTCTGGGGCCAACGTCCTGACTTTC,CATSDLPDSSGANVLTF,TRBV24-1,.,.,TRBJ2-6
TGCGCCAGCAGCACAGGACCGAGCACCGGGGAGCTGTTTTTT,CASSTGPSTGELFF,TRBV5-1,.,.,TRBJ2-2
TGTGCCAGCAGTGCCTCTTACTACGAGCAGTACTTC,CASSASYYEQYF,TRBV2,.,.,TRBJ2-7
TGTGCCAATCATATCCCGGGACAGCAAGAGACCCAGTACTTC,CANHIPGQQETQYF,TRBV2,.,TRBD1,TRBJ2-5
TGTGCCTGGAGAGCCCCAGGGGGTGGTACAGATACGCAGTATTTT,CAWRAPGGGTDTQYF,TRBV30,.,TRBD1,TRBJ2-3
TGTGCCAGCAGCCCGTCCCAGGCGGGAGGGCCGGCAGATACGCAGTATTTT,CASSPSQAGGPADTQYF,TRBV9,.,TRBD2,TRBJ2-3
TGTGCCTGGGAAAATCTAGCGGGAGGGTACAATGAGCAGTTCTTC,CAWENLAGGYNEQFF,TRBV30,once,TRBD2,TRBJ2-1
TGTGCCAGCAGTTACACGGGGGGAACCTACGAGCAGTACTTC,CASSYTGGTYEQYF,TRBV6-6,.,TRBD2,TRBJ2-7
TGTGCCAGCAGTCTACAGGGTCCGAACTCCTACGAGCAGTACTTC,CASSLQGPNSYEQYF,TRBV27,.,.,TRBJ2-7
TGTGCCAGCAGCTTAAACCGGGAGGTAGAGACCCAGTACTTC,CASSLNREVETQYF,TRBV11-3,.,TRBD2,TRBJ2-5
TGTGCCAGCAGGCCACAGGGGGCGGGCTATGGCTACACCTTC,CASRPQGAGYGYTF,TRBV27,.,TRBD1,TRBJ1-2
TGTGCCACCAGCAGAGATCCCTTACTGACTAGCGGGAGGGCCGGGAATACGCAGTATTTT,CATSRDPLLTSGRAGNTQYF,TRBV15,.,TRBD2,TRBJ2-3
TGCGCCAGCAGCCAAGAAGGGGCAGGGCCAAACACTGAAGCTTTCTTT,CASSQEGAGPNTEAFF,TRBV4-1,.,.,TRBJ1-1
TGTGCCAGCAGCCGACGACAAATGAACACTGAAGCTTTCTTT,CASSRRQMNTEAFF,TRBV3-1/TRBV3-2,.,.,TRBJ1-1
TGCGCCAGCAGTGAGCGGCCCCCCCCGTTACAGGGTCTCACCGGGGAGCTGTTTTTT,CASSERPPPLQGLTGELFF,TRBV10-1,few,.,TRBJ2-2
TGTGCCAGCTTTCGAAGGGAGTCTGGGGGCTACACCTTC,CASFRRESGGYTF,TRBV12-3/TRBV12-4,.,.,TRBJ1-2
TGTGCCATCAGTGAAAGTAGCGGGAGTGGGGCGCTGGGGGGGACCCAGTACTTC,CAISESSGSGALGGTQYF,TRBV10-3,.,TRBD2,TRBJ2-5
TGTGCCAGCAGCTTCCGGGACAGGGCCCAAGAGACCCAGTACTTC,CASSFRDRAQETQYF,TRBV27,.,TRBD1,TRBJ2-5
TGTGCCAGCAGCATTCCTAGCGGGAAGGGCAATGAGCAGTTCTTC,CASSIPSGKGNEQFF,TRBV11-2,once,TRBD2,TRBJ2-1
TGCGCCAGCAGCTTTGTGGAGTCTAGCACAGATACGCAGTATTTT,CASSFVESSTDTQYF,TRBV5-1,.,.,TRBJ2-3
TGCGCCAGCAGCGCAAGACTAGCGGGAGCAAGCGAGCAGTACTTC,CASSARLAGASEQYF,TRBV5-1,.,TRBD2,TRBJ2-7
TGTGCCAGCAGCCTTAACCCTAGGGGGCGCTACGAGCAGTACTTC,CASSLNPRGRYEQYF,TRBV7-2,.,TRBD1,TRBJ2-7
TGTGCCAGAAGCGGCGGACAGGGGAGAACCACTGAAGCTTTCTTT,CARSGGQGRTTEAFF,TRBV5-3,.,TRBD1,TRBJ1-1
TGTGCCAGCAGACTTACAGGGGCTGGGGCCAACGTCCTGACTTTC,CASRLTGAGANVLTF,TRBV28,.,TRBD1,TRBJ2-6
TGTGCCAGCAGAAGACAGGGGCCCAATCAGCCCCAGCATTTT,CASRRQGPNQPQHF,TRBV7-9,.,TRBD1,TRBJ1-5
TGTGCCAGCAGACCCGGGACTAGCGGGGATACGCAGTATTTT,CASRPGTSGDTQYF,TRBV6-5,once,TRBD2,TRBJ2-3
TGTGCCAGCAGTTTATCGGGGGGGCGAAGACATGGCTACACCTTC,CASSLSGGRRHGYTF,TRBV27,.,.,TRBJ1-2
TGTGCCAGCAGTTACGGCAGGGGGCCGACTAATGAAAAACTGTTTTTT,CASSYGRGPTNEKLFF,TRBV6-6,once,TRBD1,TRBJ1-4
TGTGCCAGCAGAGGGAGTAGCGGGAGGTCGACGGGGAACATTCAGTACTTC,CASRGSSGRSTGNIQYF,TRBV3-1/TRBV3-2,.,TRBD2,TRBJ2-4
TGTGCCACCAGCAGAGATATCGGAGCAGAAGCTTTCTTT,CATSRDIGAEAFF,TRBV15,.,.,TRBJ1-1
TGTGCCAGTGAGACAGCCCACTTCAGAGCCTACGAGCAGTACTTC,CASETAHFRAYEQYF,TRBV28,.,.,TRBJ2-7
TGTGCCAGCAGGACAGCCGGGACAGGGAACACCGGGGAGCTGTTTTTT,CASRTAGTGNTGELFF,TRBV28,.,TRBD1,TRBJ2-2
TGTGCCAGTAGGGGGGGACAGGGATTCCAGCCCCAGCATTTT,CASRGGQGFQPQHF,TRBV19,.,TRBD1,TRBJ1-5
TGTGCCACCAGCACCGGACACTTAACAGGGGACCTTTTTTACTACGAGCAGTACTTC,CATSTGHLTGDLFYYEQYF,TRBV15,.,TRBD1,TRBJ2-7
TGCGCCAGCAGCTTGGGAGCCCACAGGGGGTCAGAGACCCAGTACTTC,CASSLGAHRGSETQYF,TRBV5-1,few,TRBD1,TRBJ2-5
TGTGCCAGCTCATACTCGGCGCAGGGTGGGTCGGAGCAGTACTTC,CASSYSAQGGSEQYF,TRBV18,.,.,TRBJ2-7
TGCGCCAGCAGCTTATCCAGGGGGCGGGCTGAAGCTTTCTTT,CASSLSRGRAEAFF,TRBV10-2,.,TRBD1,TRBJ1-1
TGTGCCAGTAGTATTATCGGGCGGACAATGAACACTGAAGCTTTCTTT,CASSIIGRTMNTEAFF,TRBV19,.,.,TRBJ1-1
TGTGCCATAGGTTCGGAGGGCTATACAACGGAGACCCAGTACTTC,CAIGSEGYTTETQYF,TRBV10-3,.,.,TRBJ2-5
TGTGCCAGCAGTTCCCGACAGGGGGCGGGTTCCACTGAAGCTTTCTTT,CASSSRQGAGSTEAFF,TRBV6-5,.,TRBD1,TRBJ1-1
TGTGCCAGTAGTGCTCCCGTGGCCAGGGATAGGCAGCCCCAGCATTTT,CASSAPVARDRQPQHF,TRBV19,.,.,TRBJ1-5